This TCR beta chain appears in the sequencing data of a study of cytomegalovirus exposure and HLA in healthy donors. Points from the study as a whole: Cytomegalovirus status was reportedly diagnosed by the classifier with high sensitivity and specificity.

V lost 5 bases to trimming and J lost 0 bases, with 14 bases between them. Per germline, CDR1 SGHTA and CDR2 FQGNSA. This CDR3 region has 15 residues. The protocol was immunoSEQ multiplex PCR, while the TCRdb copy is restricted to in-frame clones and leaves out a portion. The sample has around 74,000 clones, around four fifths seen once. A word on this clone: Its antigen is not known.

Input material: PBMCs. The chain is built from TRBV7-2 and TRBJ2-7, with D perhaps matching TRBD1 (6 bases). The TCR comes from a man in his thirties or forties in good health and CMV-seronegative. CDR3 in amino acids: CASSPTGIGSYEQYF. CDR3 coding DNA: TGTGCCAGCAGCCCCACAGGGATCGGCTCCTACGAGCAGTACTTC.